Shown below are 14 T cell receptor beta chains from a single sample sequenced in a study of blood T cell repertoires in COVID-19. The assay was immunoSEQ multiplex PCR, and TCRdb's table has in-frame clones only and misses some. This sample carries fewer than 250,000 clones, approximately 80% of them seen once, and the ten largest clones take less than 7.5%. The sequenced sample consisted of peripheral blood. Every receptor here comes from a woman between 50 and 59 years old with acute or convalescent COVID-19.

The V gene is TRBV2, the J gene TRBJ1-3, with a tentative D call TRBD1 (5 bases). CDR1 is SNHLY and CDR2 is FYNNEI in the germline V gene. V was trimmed by 9 bases and J by 3 bases, leaving 12 bases between them. The CDR3 runs 13 residues. The CDR3 bases are TGTGCCAGTCAACAGGAGGGTGGAAACACCATATATTTT. This translates into CASQQEGGNTIYF.

The genes are TRBV7-9 and TRBJ2-5, with D tentatively TRBD2 (6 bases). V lost 3 bases, J lost 5 bases, and 16 bases lay in between. Germline V gene lookup returns CDR1 SEHNR and CDR2 FQNEAQ (reference sequence). The CDR3 is made up of 15 amino acids. The chain's CDR3 is CASSFGGASEETQYF. The CDR3 bases are TGTGCCAGCAGCTTCGGGGGTGCTAGCGAGGAGACCCAGTACTTC.

The genes are TRBV28 and TRBJ2-7; D is undetermined. V dropped 6 bases and J dropped 3 bases, with 9 bases sitting between them. Germline V gives CDR1 MDHEN, CDR2 SYDVKM. CDR3 length: 12 residues. The CDR3 DNA follows: TGTGCCAGCAGGTTCCTTAACTACGAGCAGTACTTC. It yields the protein CASRFLNYEQYF.

This clone was observed a few times. The same CDR3 also results from other DNA sequences found in this sample. V and J are TRBV9 and TRBJ2-5, with D possibly TRBD1 on 5 matching bases. V was cut by 0 bases and J by 2 bases, with 8 bases left in between. This CDR3 has 14 residues. The germline V gene encodes CDR1 SGDLS and CDR2 YYNGEE. The CDR3 loop is CASSVGAGQETQYF. The CDR3 coding sequence is TGTGCCAGCAGCGTAGGGGCAGGGCAAGAGACCCAGTACTTC.

The chain employs TRBV7-9 and TRBJ1-4; D uncertain. CDR1 and CDR2 from the germline V gene are SEHNR and FQNEAQ (reference sequence). The V end lost 3 bases, the J end lost 3 bases, and 11 bases lay between the germline ends. This CDR3 is 15 amino acids long. The CDR3 nucleotides read TGTGCCAGCAGCTTGGGAGGGTCGGCTAATGAAAAACTGTTTTTT. Translation gives CASSLGGSANEKLFF.

This sequence joins TRBV7-9 and TRBJ1-4, with a weak D call TRBD1 (6 bases). CDR1 is SEHNR and CDR2 is FQNEAQ in the germline V gene (reference sequence). CDR3 length: 14 residues. The V gene lost 7 bases and the J gene lost 7 bases, with 16 bases spanning the gap. The CDR3 spells CASTLSLGGEKLFF. The CDR3 coding sequence is TGTGCCAGCACCCTGAGTCTAGGGGGTGAAAAACTGTTTTTT.

V and J are TRBV4-3 and TRBJ1-1, with D unclear. CDR3 length equals 13 residues. Germline loops: CDR1 LGHNA, CDR2 YSLEER. V gave up 4 bases and J gave up 10 bases, with 16 bases separating them. This chain's CDR3 is CASSLEMVPPAFF. The CDR3 DNA reads TGCGCCAGCAGCCTCGAGATGGTCCCCCCAGCTTTCTTT.

The chain has TRBV12-3 or TRBV12-4 and TRBJ2-5; perhaps TRBD1 as D (5 bases). This CDR3 has 12 residues. The germline V and J ends were trimmed by 5 bases and 4 bases, with 8 bases remaining between them. CDR3 sequence: CASSGARETQYF. In DNA form, the CDR3 reads TGTGCCAGCAGTGGGGCCCGAGAGACCCAGTACTTC.

The V gene is TRBV4-2, the J gene TRBJ1-2; 8 bases line up with TRBD1. The CDR3 consists of 16 residues. Germline loops: CDR1 LGHNA, CDR2 YNFKEQ. Trimming took 4 bases from V and 3 from J; bases not matched to a gene: 10. The CDR3 sequence: CASSPLSTGGDYGYTF. CDR3 in DNA: TGTGCCAGCAGCCCCCTATCAACAGGGGGGGACTATGGCTACACCTTC.

The chain couples TRBV6-6 to TRBJ2-5; 7 bases are shared with TRBD1. J gave up 8 bases and V 5 bases, and 5 bases lay outside the gene matches. Germline loops: CDR1 MNHNY, CDR2 SVGAGI (reference sequence). The CDR3 is made up of 12 amino acids. The CDR3 coding sequence is TGTGCCAGCAGTCTTACAGGGGAAACCCAGTACTTC. Its translation is CASSLTGETQYF.

CDR3 loop: CAWVRTGRGNTIYF. CDR3 nucleotide sequence: TGTGCCTGGGTTCGGACAGGGCGGGGAAACACCATATATTTT. The chain employs TRBV30 and TRBJ1-3; 8 bases fit TRBD1. Germline CDR1 reads GTSNPN; CDR2 reads SVGIG (reference sequence). The V segment lost 5 bases and the J segment 4 bases; nucleotides outside the gene matches: 7. The CDR3 totals 14 residues.

The chain uses TRBV7-9 and TRBJ1-1; 9 bases are shared with TRBD1. The J segment lost 0 bases and the V segment lost 5 bases, leaving 4 bases of the junction unmatched. The CDR3 has 15 residues. In germline, CDR1 is SEHNR, CDR2 FQNEAQ (reference sequence). The CDR3 reads CASSATGGLNTEAFF. CDR3 in DNA: TGTGCCAGCAGCGCCACAGGGGGCTTGAACACTGAAGCTTTCTTT.

J is TRBJ1-5 and V is TRBV28; maybe TRBD1 (6 bases). The ends were cut back, 3 bases at V and 11 bases at J, with 8 bases in the middle. Looked up from germline, CDR1 is MDHEN and CDR2 is SYDVKM. The CDR3 runs 11 residues. The CDR3 sequence: CASSFGTSQHF. The CDR3 DNA reads TGTGCCAGCAGTTTTGGGACATCCCAGCATTTT.

The DNA of the CDR3 is TGTGCCAGCAGCTTAGATCTGGCTTCCGAGACCCAGTACTTC. Translating gives CASSLDLASETQYF. The chain joins TRBV11-3 to TRBJ2-5; D ambiguous. Per the germline V gene, CDR1 is SGHNT and CDR2 is YENEEA. The CDR3 is made up of 14 amino acids. V was shortened by 0 bases and J by 5 bases, with 10 bases between the two germline ends.